The TCR beta chain under discussion was sequenced for a study of patients and donors after allogeneic stem cell transplantation. Using its own MiXCR run on the RT-PCR reads, TCRdb lists one record per CDR3 protein. The table records 150,000 to 250,000 distinct CDR3 sequences, 41% of them present only once. This sequence originates from a human donor who was either an allogeneic HSCT recipient or a stem cell or donor lymphocyte infusion donor (not recorded which). It is not recorded whose cells these are; they may come from a transplant donor. The sample consisted of blood, either unsorted or a sorted T cell fraction (not recorded which).

In DNA, the CDR3 is TGTGCCAGCAGCCTATTGGGGGTTATCACAGATACGCAGTATTTT. Translation gives CASSLLGVITDTQYF. The chain employs TRBV12-3 or TRBV12-4 and TRBJ2-3, with D perhaps given as TRBD1 or TRBD2 (5 bases each). The CDR3 is 15 amino acids. V was shortened by 6 bases and J by 2 bases, with 15 bases between the two germline ends.